This TCR beta chain emerged from a study of PD-L1 blockade in urothelial cancer. Turning to the study itself: Blood analysis was done at 3 weeks (second dose) and 6 weeks after treatment began.

Assay used: immunoSEQ multiplex PCR; TCRdb lists only in-frame clones, some missing. The repertoire holds over 30,000 clones, with roughly 84% as singletons. Germline V lookup: CDR1 SNHLY, CDR2 FYNNEI. Losses at the gene ends were 7 bases for V and 1 base for J; bases not matched to a gene: 4. The CDR3 sequence is 14 residues long. Time point noted: pretreatment peripheral blood. Disease in patients was locally advanced or metastatic urothelial carcinoma. Sequenced here: PBMCs, sampled around atezolizumab (anti-PD-L1) treatment. The chain employs TRBV2 and TRBJ2-3, with 8 bases lining up with TRBD1. This TCR derives from a man between 60 and 75 years old with urothelial cancer. The CDR3 nucleotides read TGTGCCAGCAACCTGGGACAGGGCACAGATACGCAGTATTTT. Encoded protein: CASNLGQGTDTQYF.